This is a list of T cell receptor beta chains from one sample in a study of Ad26.COV2.S vaccination and SARS-CoV-2 variants. Sequencing used immunoSEQ multiplex PCR; TCRdb keeps in-frame clones, though not all of them. The repertoire holds approximately 400,000 clones, with about 91% as singletons. The source was peripheral blood, collected after recovery from COVID-19. These receptors were taken from a human donor who had recovered from COVID-19. CDR3s include the opening cysteine and the closing phenylalanine or tryptophan. A D gene is named only where the DNA matches it firmly. The size entry is marked missing in some rows and otherwise reads once, few, many or a size class.

>.|TRBV12-5|TRBJ2-3|.
CASGPQLGRNTDTQYF
TGTGCTAGTGGTCCCCAATTGGGACGGAACACAGATACGCAGTATTTT
>.|TRBV9|TRBJ1-1|.
CASSVAIETEAFF
TGTGCCAGCAGCGTAGCAATCGAAACTGAGGCTTTCTTT
>.|TRBV5-1|TRBJ1-2|.
CASSLNDDGYTF
TGCGCCAGCAGCTTGAATGACGATGGCTACACCTTC
>TRBD2|TRBV9|TRBJ2-1|.
CASSVATSGGPRLYNEQFF
TGTGCCAGCAGCGTAGCGACTAGCGGGGGGCCAAGATTATACAATGAGCAGTTCTTC
>TRBD1|TRBV27|TRBJ2-7|.
CASSSTGTASSYEQYF
TGTGCCAGCAGTTCCACCGGGACAGCAAGCTCCTACGAGCAGTACTTC
>.|TRBV15|TRBJ2-1|.
CATSRRATGYNEQFF
TGTGCCACCAGCCGCAGGGCTACGGGTTACAATGAGCAGTTCTTC
>TRBD1|TRBV19|TRBJ1-2|.
CASSIVTGGTYGYTF
TGTGCCAGTAGTATAGTAACAGGGGGGACCTATGGCTACACCTTC
>TRBD2|TRBV7-2|TRBJ2-5|.
CASSFPGGLAGGETQYF
TGTGCCAGCAGCTTCCCCGGGGGACTAGCGGGGGGAGAGACCCAGTACTTC
>.|TRBV7-8|TRBJ1-5|.
CASSLGAQSNQPQHF
TGTGCCAGCAGCTTGGGGGCACAGAGCAATCAGCCCCAGCATTTT
>.|TRBV14|TRBJ1-2|.
CASSQDGRGIYGYTF
TGTGCCAGCAGCCAAGATGGAAGGGGAATCTATGGCTACACCTTC
>TRBD1|TRBV4-1|TRBJ1-1|.
CASSRLGQGLFF
TGCGCCAGCAGCCGCTTGGGACAGGGGCTTTTCTTT
>.|TRBV27|TRBJ1-2|.
CASSLSGERPNYGYTF
TGTGCCAGCAGTTTAAGCGGGGAACGTCCTAACTATGGCTACACCTTC
>.|TRBV4-2|TRBJ1-6|few
CASSQAGQLAYNSPLHF
TGTGCCAGCAGCCAAGCAGGCCAGCTCGCCTATAATTCACCCCTCCACTTT
>.|TRBV9|TRBJ2-7|once
CASSPAGGLFAEQYF
TGTGCCAGCAGCCCCGCAGGGGGGCTTTTCGCCGAGCAGTACTTC
>.|TRBV9|TRBJ1-5|.
CASSVDSSNQPQHF
TGTGCCAGCAGCGTAGACAGCAGCAATCAGCCCCAGCATTTT
>.|TRBV4-2|TRBJ2-1|.
CASSQEGDNEQFF
TGTGCCAGCAGCCAAGAAGGTGACAATGAGCAGTTCTTC
>.|TRBV12-3/TRBV12-4|TRBJ1-1|.
CASSIGGTEAFF
TGTGCCAGCAGTATAGGAGGGACTGAAGCTTTCTTT
>TRBD1|TRBV3-1/TRBV3-2|TRBJ1-5|few
CASSQGDSTLGQPQHF
TGTGCCAGCAGCCAAGGGGACAGCACCTTGGGGCAGCCCCAGCATTTT
>TRBD1|TRBV19|TRBJ1-2|.
CATGTERGYGYTF
TGTGCCACCGGGACAGAGCGAGGCTATGGCTACACCTTC
>.|TRBV9|TRBJ2-1|.
CASSVEGPIPYNEQFF
TGTGCCAGCAGCGTAGAGGGGCCGATTCCATACAATGAGCAGTTCTTC
>TRBD1|TRBV4-1|TRBJ1-2|.
CASSQDPGTANYGYTF
TGCGCCAGCAGCCAAGACCCCGGGACAGCTAACTATGGCTACACCTTC
>.|TRBV5-1|TRBJ2-1|.
CASSDRDRSYNEQFF
TGCGCCAGCAGCGACCGGGACCGCTCCTACAATGAGCAGTTCTTC
>.|TRBV29-1|TRBJ1-4|.
CSGTTGSREKLFF
TGCAGCGGCACTACAGGGTCGAGAGAAAAACTGTTTTTT
>.|TRBV15|TRBJ2-5|.
CATSRYGQDLQETQYF
TGTGCCACCAGCAGATATGGCCAAGATCTCCAAGAGACCCAGTACTTC
>.|TRBV18|TRBJ2-5|.
CASSPGEVPGGTQYF
TGTGCCAGCTCACCTGGGGAGGTTCCCGGCGGTACCCAGTACTTC
>.|TRBV6-5|TRBJ1-1|.
CASSILGTEAFF
TGTGCCAGCAGTATTCTGGGCACTGAAGCTTTCTTT
>.|TRBV19|TRBJ1-4|.
CASSIGEKLFF
TGTGCCAGTAGTATCGGGGAGAAACTGTTTTTT
>TRBD2|TRBV9|TRBJ2-5|.
CASSEGTSGLTQYF
TGTGCCAGCAGCGAGGGGACTAGTGGGCTAACCCAGTACTTC
>TRBD1|TRBV15|TRBJ2-5|.
CATSRARQGLETQYF
TGTGCCACCAGCAGAGCCCGACAGGGTTTAGAGACCCAGTACTTC
>.|TRBV4-1|TRBJ2-7|.
CASSQGGREGDEQYF
TGCGCCAGCAGCCAAGGGGGCAGGGAAGGGGACGAGCAGTACTTC
>TRBD1|TRBV3-1/TRBV3-2|TRBJ1-2|.
CASSRIQGDYGYTF
TGTGCCAGCAGCCGAATACAGGGGGACTATGGCTACACCTTC
>TRBD2|TRBV13|TRBJ2-2|.
CASSALRSGGDTGELFF
TGTGCCAGCAGCGCCCTTAGGAGCGGGGGGGACACCGGGGAGCTGTTTTTT
>TRBD1|TRBV18|TRBJ2-7|once
CASSLKQGAYEQYF
TGTGCCAGCTCACTGAAACAGGGGGCCTACGAGCAGTACTTC